The TCR beta chain described here comes from a study of T-cell memory formation after mild COVID-19. On the study more broadly: There were largely donor-specific TCR clusters. Notes on the study in general: Cross-reactive memory seemingly joined, as some responding clones were found in pre-infection memory. Later expanders leaned CD4+, whereas day 15 to 85 contracting clones were balanced CD4/CD8.

The CDR3 runs 15 residues. Trimming took 0 bases from V and 4 from J, leaving 10 bases between them. Per germline, CDR1 MGHRA and CDR2 YSYEKL. TCR alpha and TCR beta cDNA libraries carrying sample barcodes and UMIs were produced by 5'RACE using constant-segment primers. MiXCR, run by TCRdb on the 5' RACE reads, gives a single entry per CDR3 protein. The repertoire holds 500,000 to 600,000 distinct CDR3 sequences, with approximately 18% as singletons. There are a few counts of this clonotype. As yet, its antigen is unknown. The source of this sequence is an adult woman who had mild COVID-19 (a few samples of this study predate the infection). Cell type and time point are not known. Sequenced sample: PBMCs or a T cell subset sorted from them (not recorded which). The V gene is TRBV4-1, the J gene TRBJ1-3; D is ambiguous. CDR3 DNA: TGCGCCAGCAGCCAAGAGAGAGGGCTAGGAAACACCATATATTTT. It specifies CASSQERGLGNTIYF.